This T cell receptor (beta chain) was observed in a study of Tregs in tolerant kidney transplant recipients. Notes on the study in general: Nucleotide sequences could not be compared across some patients' samples due to primer changes. The most relevant donor-specific Treg TCRbeta repertoire apparently came from expansion with activated donor B cells. This study did not directly address biological reproducibility.

The CDR3 runs 15 residues. V was shortened by 6 bases and J by 2 bases, with 16 bases between the two germline ends. Germline CDR1 is LNHNV and CDR2 is YYDKDF (reference sequence). Profiling relied on immunoSEQ multiplex PCR, and the TCRdb table lists in-frame clones only, not all of them. Its listing shows more than 10,000 clones. On this clone itself: Its antigen is as yet unknown. The DNA ends 3 residues before the CDR3 does, and the rest of the CDR3 is filled in from the germline J gene.

Related graft donors supplied nonmyeloablative bone marrow transplants, and mixed chimerism was transient. CD4+CD25+CD127- Tregs, CD4+CD25- non-Tregs, CD4 and CD8 cells were sorted. Material: CD8+ T cells from blood (PBMCs), obtained 24 months after the transplant. This chain uses TRBV15 with TRBJ1-1; TRBD1 might be the D (6 bases). The clonotype originates from a human patient who received a combined kidney and bone marrow transplant. Some T cells may have come from the graft donor. CDR3 DNA, as far as it was read: TGTGCCACCAGTGCGGACAGAGATGATAACACTGAA. Its protein is CATSADRDDNTE. The complete CDR3 reads CATSADRDDNTEAFF.